Listed here are 20 T cell receptor beta chains from one sample, sequenced in a study of blood T cell repertoires in COVID-19. Sequencing used immunoSEQ multiplex PCR; TCRdb keeps in-frame clones, though not all of them. The sample lists under 70,000 clones, 85% to 90% occurring once. The sample was peripheral blood. The receptors were sampled from a woman aged 55-70 years with COVID-19, enrolled during active disease.

The V gene is TRBV24-1, the J gene TRBJ1-5, with unresolved D. Between the trimmed V and J ends, which lost 4 bases and 5 bases, there was a span of 14 bases. The CDR3 runs to 15 residues. Germline V CDR1 and CDR2: KGHDR, SFDVKD. CDR3 sequence: CATSDPTTKDQPQHF. The CDR3 region has the DNA TGTGCCACCAGTGACCCAACAACAAAAGATCAGCCCCAGCATTTT.

By share of the sample, this clone is hyperexpanded (1% or more). V and J are TRBV4-1 and TRBJ1-1, with D unresolved. V was pared by 1 base and J by 1 base, with 13 bases between. There are 16 residues in the CDR3. The germline V gene has CDR1 MGHRA and CDR2 YSYEKL. CDR3 amino acids: CASSQVLRGRNTEAFF. The CDR3 nucleotides are TGCGCCAGCAGCCAAGTACTTCGAGGCAGGAACACTGAAGCTTTCTTT.

The chain combines TRBV28 with TRBJ2-1; 7 bases are a match to TRBD1. Germline trimming cut 9 bases from V and 4 bases from J; bases unmatched to any gene: 9. Looked up from germline, CDR1 is MDHEN and CDR2 is SYDVKM. The CDR3 spans 14 residues. CDR3 sequence (DNA): TGTGCCAGTTCAGAGGACAGGACGTACAATGAGCAGTTCTTC. Amino acid sequence: CASSEDRTYNEQFF.

This clone was observed a single time. The chain carries TRBV2 and TRBJ1-4; maybe TRBD1 (5 bases). This CDR3 is 17 amino acids long. The V end lost 6 bases, the J end lost 0 bases, and 17 bases lay between the germline ends. CDR1 is SNHLY and CDR2 is FYNNEI in the germline V gene. CDR3 bases: TGTGCCAGCAGGTCCCCTAGCGGGGGAACAACTAATGAAAAACTGTTTTTT. Translation: CASRSPSGGTTNEKLFF. Supplemented by reference TRBV2 and TRBJ1-4, the full variable domain reads EPEVTQTPSHQVTQMGQEVILRCVPISNHLYFYWYRQILGQKVEFLVSFYNNEISEKSEIFDDQFSVERPDGSNFTLKIRSTKLEDSAMYFCASRSPSGGTTNEKLFFGSGTQLSVL.

The chain employs TRBV6-5 and TRBJ2-7, with no clear D. Trimming left V 5 bases short and J 4 bases short, with 6 bases between. Germline values: CDR1 MNHEY, CDR2 SVGAGI. The CDR3 has 11 residues. Here the CDR3 DNA reads TGTGCCAGCAGTCCGAGATACGAGCAGTACTTC. Translating gives CASSPRYEQYF.

The chain recombines TRBV6-5 with TRBJ2-7; the match to TRBD2 covers 10 bases. V dropped 10 bases and J dropped 0; count of bases not matched to a gene: 6. CDR1 and CDR2 from the germline V gene are MNHEY and SVGAGI. This CDR3 is built from 14 residues. CDR3 nucleotide sequence: TGTGCCACCAGGACTAGCGGTAGCTCCTACGAGCAGTACTTC. Its translation is CATRTSGSSYEQYF.

Here the CDR3 reads CASSLGTGGGNEQFF. CDR3 nucleotide sequence: TGTGCCAGCTCCCTCGGGACAGGGGGCGGGAATGAGCAGTTCTTC. The chain has TRBV18 and TRBJ2-1; TRBD1 matches 12 bases. This CDR3 contains 15 residues. Looked up from germline, CDR1 is KGHSH and CDR2 is LQKENI. V was pared by 6 bases and J by 7 bases, with 7 bases of the junction left unmatched.

The chain joins TRBV2 to TRBJ2-7; D perhaps matches TRBD2 (6 bases). The ends were cut back, 0 bases at V and 6 bases at J, with 12 bases in the middle. The germline V gene encodes CDR1 SNHLY and CDR2 FYNNEI. The CDR3 spans 14 residues. The CDR3 coding sequence is TGTGCCAGCAGTGAAGCGGGGACTTTTATCGAGCAGTACTTC. Its translation is CASSEAGTFIEQYF. Variable domain in full (rest from reference TRBV2 and TRBJ2-7): EPEVTQTPSHQVTQMGQEVILRCVPISNHLYFYWYRQILGQKVEFLVSFYNNEISEKSEIFDDQFSVERPDGSNFTLKIRSTKLEDSAMYFCASSEAGTFIEQYFGPGTRLTVT.

V gene TRBV6-5 combines with J gene TRBJ1-1; D ambiguous. V was clipped by 9 bases and J by 0 bases, with 8 bases between them. The germline CDR1 and CDR2 sequences are MNHEY and SVGAGI. The CDR3 extends over 12 amino acids. CDR3 residues: CASSGVNTEAFF. DNA for the CDR3: TGTGCCAGTTCAGGCGTGAACACTGAAGCTTTCTTT.

The V call is TRBV18, the J call TRBJ1-1; tentative D call: TRBD1 (6 bases). Germline V gene data show CDR1 as KGHSH and CDR2 as LQKENI. The CDR3 has 15 amino acids. V lost 2 bases and J lost 1, with 11 bases in between. The CDR3 DNA reads as TGTGCCAGCTCACCAAACGGACAGCAGAACACTGAAGCTTTCTTT. As protein: CASSPNGQQNTEAFF.

The rearrangement uses TRBV24-1 and TRBJ1-2; the D gene is possibly TRBD1 (5 bases). CDR1 and CDR2 from the germline V gene are KGHDR and SFDVKD. Deletions cut 5 bases from V and 3 bases from J, with 15 bases between. The CDR3 runs to 15 residues. CDR3 in amino acids: CATSGRDSEYYGYTF. The DNA for the CDR3 is TGTGCCACCAGTGGTCGAGACAGCGAATACTATGGCTACACCTTC.

The chain employs TRBV28 and TRBJ2-7, with no clear D. Germline V CDR1 and CDR2: MDHEN, SYDVKM. Trimming stripped 4 bases from V and 3 bases from J, with 4 bases between. This CDR3 contains 11 residues. Written as DNA, the CDR3 is TGTGCCAGCAGTTCTAACTACGAGCAGTACTTC. This encodes CASSSNYEQYF.

The gene calls are TRBV5-6 and TRBJ2-5; the D gene is possibly TRBD1 (6 bases). This CDR3 spans 14 amino acids. Germline V CDR1 and CDR2: SGHDT, YYEEEE. The V and J ends lost 6 bases and 5 bases respectively, with 17 bases between them. The CDR3 DNA reads as TGTGCCAGCACCGACCGAACAGGGTCCGAGACCCAGTACTTC. This gives the protein CASTDRTGSETQYF.

This sequence joins TRBV28 and TRBJ2-5; 7 nucleotides line up with TRBD1. The germline V gene has CDR1 MDHEN and CDR2 SYDVKM. V was pared by 4 bases and J by 5 bases, with 7 bases of the junction left unmatched. CDR3 length: 14 amino acids. CDR3 region: CASSSPDRAETQYF. In nucleotides, the CDR3 is TGTGCCAGCAGTTCCCCCGACAGGGCGGAGACCCAGTACTTC. Full variable domain (outside the CDR3, taken from reference TRBV28 and TRBJ2-5): DVKVTQSSRYLVKRTGEKVFLECVQDMDHENMFWYRQDPGLGLRLIYFSYDVKMKEKGDIPEGYSVSREKKERFSLILESASTNQTSMYLCASSSPDRAETQYFGPGTRLLVL.

CDR3 DNA sequence: TGTGCCAGCAGCCCGTACAGGGGGAGTGGCACTGAAGCTTTCTTT. Its translation: CASSPYRGSGTEAFF. The rearrangement links TRBV7-2 to TRBJ1-1; TRBD1 matches 8 bases. Germline V gene data show CDR1 as SGHTA and CDR2 as FQGNSA. The CDR3 extends over 15 amino acids. V lost 5 bases and J lost 4; bases outside the gene matches: 9.

J is TRBJ2-7 and V is TRBV27; the D gene is possibly TRBD1 (6 bases). This CDR3 has 16 amino acids. V lost 6 bases to trimming and J lost 2 bases, with 20 bases between them. Germline loops: CDR1 MNHEY, CDR2 SMNVEV (reference sequence). CDR3 amino acids: CASSHPTQGKAYEQYF. DNA of the CDR3: TGTGCCAGCAGCCATCCAACTCAGGGGAAGGCCTACGAGCAGTACTTC.

The rearrangement links TRBV29-1 to TRBJ2-7, with 8 positions matching TRBD1. J was trimmed by 2 bases and V by 7 bases; bases with no gene match: 4. Germline CDR1 and CDR2: SQVTM and ANQGSEA. The CDR3 runs to 12 residues. The CDR3 DNA follows: TGCAGCGCTAGACAGGGGCCCTACGAGCAGTACTTC. This codes for CSARQGPYEQYF.

V gene TRBV27 combines with J gene TRBJ1-1, with D tentatively TRBD1 (5 bases). CDR1 and CDR2 from the germline V gene are MNHEY and SMNVEV (reference sequence). V was trimmed by 2 bases and J by 6 bases, leaving 13 bases between them. CDR3 length: 14 amino acids. The CDR3 spells CASSLTGRWAEAFF. The CDR3, as DNA: TGTGCCAGCAGTTTAACAGGACGGTGGGCTGAAGCTTTCTTT.

V gene TRBV3-1 (or the pseudogene TRBV3-2) combines with J gene TRBJ1-6; maybe TRBD1 (6 bases). V lost 3 bases, J lost 1 base, and 10 bases lay in between. From germline, CDR1 is LGHDT and CDR2 YNNKEL (reference sequence). This CDR3 has 16 residues. CDR3 region: CASSHQGLSYNSPLHF. The CDR3 DNA reads as TGTGCCAGCAGCCATCAGGGGCTGTCCTATAATTCACCCCTCCACTTT.

The rearrangement links TRBV27 to TRBJ1-2; D might be TRBD1 (5 bases). Trimming stripped 2 bases from V and 1 base from J, with 14 bases between. The CDR3 contains 16 residues. Germline V gives CDR1 MNHEY, CDR2 SMNVEV (reference sequence). CDR3 residues: CASSLLPGKGNYGYTF. The CDR3 coding sequence is TGTGCCAGCAGTTTACTCCCAGGGAAGGGTAACTATGGCTACACCTTC.